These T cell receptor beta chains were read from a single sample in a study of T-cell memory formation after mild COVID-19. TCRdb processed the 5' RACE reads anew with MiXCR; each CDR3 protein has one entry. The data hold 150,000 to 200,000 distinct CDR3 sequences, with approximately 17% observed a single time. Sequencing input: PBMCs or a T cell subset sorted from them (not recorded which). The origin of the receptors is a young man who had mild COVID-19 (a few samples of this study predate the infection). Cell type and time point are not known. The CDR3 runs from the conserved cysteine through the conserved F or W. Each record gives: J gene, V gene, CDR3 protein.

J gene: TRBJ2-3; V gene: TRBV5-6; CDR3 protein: CASSLPGLAQDTQYF
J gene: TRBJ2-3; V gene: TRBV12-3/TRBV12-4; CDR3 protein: CASSPGTGETDTQYF
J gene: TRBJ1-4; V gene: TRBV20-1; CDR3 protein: CSAGGGFREKLFF
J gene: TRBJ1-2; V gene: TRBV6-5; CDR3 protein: CASSYRGFDGYTF
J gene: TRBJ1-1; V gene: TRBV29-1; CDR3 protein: CSVVGRLNTEAFF
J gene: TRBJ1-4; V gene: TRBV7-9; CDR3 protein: CASSGGTGWDEKLFF
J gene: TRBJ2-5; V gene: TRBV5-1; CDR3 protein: CASSLLGAETQYF
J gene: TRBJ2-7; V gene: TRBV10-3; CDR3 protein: CAISKNLGAYEQYF
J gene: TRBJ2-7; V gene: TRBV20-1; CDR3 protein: CSARAGLAYEQYF
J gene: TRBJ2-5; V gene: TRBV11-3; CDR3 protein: CASSKTPGETQYF
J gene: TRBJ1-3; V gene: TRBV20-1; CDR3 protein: CSARPGGAGNTIYF
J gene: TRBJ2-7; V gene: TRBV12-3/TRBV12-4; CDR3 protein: CASSSRTGTSEQYF
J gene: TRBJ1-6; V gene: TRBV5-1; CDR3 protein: CASSSQGNSPLHF
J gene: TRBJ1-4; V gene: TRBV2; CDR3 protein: CASKVDRESEKLFF
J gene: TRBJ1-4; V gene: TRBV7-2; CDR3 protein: CASSPGSNREKLFF
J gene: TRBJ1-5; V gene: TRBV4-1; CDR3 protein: CASSQDLGNQPQHF
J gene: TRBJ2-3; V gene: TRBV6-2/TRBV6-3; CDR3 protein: CASSDRSSTDTQYF
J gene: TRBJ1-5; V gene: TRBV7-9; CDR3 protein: CASSLGQGGPQHF
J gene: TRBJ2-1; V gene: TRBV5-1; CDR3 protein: CASSSWTGDNEQFF
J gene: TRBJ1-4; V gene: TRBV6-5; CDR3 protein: CASSKTGNTNEKLFF
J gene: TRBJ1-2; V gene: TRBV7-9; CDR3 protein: CASSLRQGGFGYTF
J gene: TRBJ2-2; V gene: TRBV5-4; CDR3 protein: CASSPDSSIGELFF
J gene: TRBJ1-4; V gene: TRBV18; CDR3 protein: CASSPPGTAEKLFF
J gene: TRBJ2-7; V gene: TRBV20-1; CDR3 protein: CSAPLWETAAYEQYF
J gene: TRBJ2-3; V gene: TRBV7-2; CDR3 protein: CASSPRRLAGGTDTQYF
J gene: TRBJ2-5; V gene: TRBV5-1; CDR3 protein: CASSLGATEETQYF
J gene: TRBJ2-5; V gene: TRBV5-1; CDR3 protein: CASRPGASGGAWETQYF
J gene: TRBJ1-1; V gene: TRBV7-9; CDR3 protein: CASSAETWSSEAFF
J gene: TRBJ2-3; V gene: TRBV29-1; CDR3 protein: CSVDGPDTQYF